The rows below give T cell receptor beta chains drawn from one sample of a study of OX40 agonist ivuxolimab in advanced cancers. Measured with immunoSEQ multiplex PCR; TCRdb has only the in-frame clones, and not every one. Found here are some 95,000 clones, over 75% of them singletons; the top ten hold less than 5%. The sequencing used CD4+ or CD8+ T cells sorted from blood, collected in a trial of the OX40 agonist ivuxolimab. The receptors shown here come from an adult with an advanced solid tumor such as melanoma, head and neck, liver or kidney cancer. The CDR3 runs from the conserved cysteine through the conserved F or W. D genes are given only for firm matches. Some rows have no size entry. The others give once, few or many, or a class for an expanded clone.

CDR3aa | CDR3nt | len | j_gene | v_gene | d_gene | abundance
CAWTTGGDGPLGANVLTF | TGTGCCTGGACCACCGGGGGGGACGGACCACTTGGGGCCAACGTCCTGACTTTC | 18 | TRBJ2-6 | TRBV30 | TRBD2 | NA
CASSYSRAGDQETQYF | TGTGCCAGCAGTTACTCACGAGCGGGAGACCAAGAGACCCAGTACTTC | 16 | TRBJ2-5 | TRBV6-5 | TRBD2 | NA
CASSWPESGPVPNTGELFF | TGTGCCAGCAGCTGGCCCGAAAGTGGCCCGGTTCCGAACACCGGGGAGCTGTTTTTT | 19 | TRBJ2-2 | TRBV7-9 | NA | NA
CASRWDGEDDNSPLHF | TGTGCCAGCAGATGGGACGGCGAAGATGATAATTCACCCCTCCACTTT | 16 | TRBJ1-6 | TRBV28 | NA | NA
CATSRIGQPQHF | TGTGCCACCAGCAGGATAGGTCAGCCCCAGCATTTT | 12 | TRBJ1-5 | TRBV15 | NA | few
CASAGNSFGTDTQYF | TGTGCCAGCGCGGGCAACTCGTTTGGCACAGATACGCAGTATTTT | 15 | TRBJ2-3 | TRBV6-1 | NA | NA
CASGNYEQYF | TGTGCTAGTGGCAACTACGAGCAGTACTTC | 10 | TRBJ2-7 | TRBV12-5 | NA | NA
CASSFGQGSYGYTF | TGCGCCAGCAGCTTCGGCCAGGGTTCGTATGGCTACACCTTC | 14 | TRBJ1-2 | TRBV5-1 | NA | NA
CASSEVKEVDTEAFF | TGCGCCAGCAGTGAAGTAAAAGAGGTGGACACTGAAGCTTTCTTT | 15 | TRBJ1-1 | TRBV10-1 | NA | few
CAGGGSHEQYF | TGTGCCGGAGGAGGGTCCCACGAGCAGTACTTC | 11 | TRBJ2-7 | TRBV30 | NA | NA
CASSPRLGESDEQYF | TGTGCCAGCAGCCCTAGACTAGGTGAGTCCGACGAGCAGTACTTC | 15 | TRBJ2-7 | TRBV4-2 | NA | NA
CASSSGTDMNTEAFF | TGTGCCAGCAGCTCCGGGACGGATATGAACACTGAAGCTTTCTTT | 15 | TRBJ1-1 | TRBV7-9 | NA | NA
CASSPGGSGSLTGELFF | TGTGCCAGCAGCCCAGGTGGTAGCGGGAGTCTAACCGGGGAGCTGTTTTTT | 17 | TRBJ2-2 | TRBV5-4 | TRBD2 | NA
CASSPIADLSYEQYF | TGTGCCAGCAGTCCAATAGCGGATCTCTCCTACGAGCAGTACTTC | 15 | TRBJ2-7 | TRBV27 | NA | few
CASSHRDRPYEQYF | TGTGCCAGCAGTCACCGGGACAGGCCCTACGAGCAGTACTTC | 14 | TRBJ2-7 | TRBV6-1 | TRBD1 | NA
CASSLDRNTEAFF | TGTGCTAGCAGTCTGGACAGGAACACTGAAGCTTTCTTT | 13 | TRBJ1-1 | TRBV7-7 | NA | NA
CATSRNSGPYNEQFF | TGTGCCACCAGCAGAAATAGCGGGCCTTACAATGAGCAGTTCTTC | 15 | TRBJ2-1 | TRBV15 | TRBD2 | NA
CASSVQGAKGKDTQYF | TGTGCCAGCAGTGTCCAGGGGGCAAAGGGCAAAGATACGCAGTATTTT | 16 | TRBJ2-3 | TRBV25-1 | TRBD1 | NA
CASSPTDLTHLYEQYF | TGTGCCAGCTCACCAACCGACCTTACCCACCTATACGAGCAGTACTTC | 16 | TRBJ2-7 | TRBV18 | NA | NA
CASSLPESFEAFF | TGTGCCAGCAGCTTACCGGAGAGTTTCGAAGCTTTCTTT | 13 | TRBJ1-1 | TRBV7-9 | NA | NA
CASSWDMARGNTEAFF | TGCGCCAGCAGCTGGGACATGGCACGGGGGAACACTGAAGCTTTCTTT | 16 | TRBJ1-1 | TRBV5-1 | NA | NA
CASSNIQGHNEQFF | TGTGCCAGCAGCAATATACAGGGACACAATGAGCAGTTCTTC | 14 | TRBJ2-1 | TRBV11-2 | NA | NA
CASSSPRRVEAFF | TGTGCCAGCAGCTCCCCCCGGCGAGTTGAAGCTTTCTTT | 13 | TRBJ1-1 | TRBV11-3 | NA | NA
CASSSGRQETQYF | TGTGCCAGCAGCTCTGGGCGTCAAGAGACCCAGTACTTC | 13 | TRBJ2-5 | TRBV5-4 | NA | NA
CASRITGEETQYF | TGTGCCAGCAGAATTACAGGGGAAGAGACCCAGTACTTC | 13 | TRBJ2-5 | TRBV7-9 | TRBD1 | NA
CASSSGRGERETQYF | TGTGCCAGCAGTTCCGGTCGGGGAGAGAGAGAGACCCAGTACTTC | 15 | TRBJ2-5 | TRBV28 | NA | NA
CASSPGGGLQPIEETQYF | TGTGCCAGCAGCCCAGGGGGGGGACTACAGCCCATCGAAGAGACCCAGTACTTC | 18 | TRBJ2-5 | TRBV11-3 | NA | NA
CASSIKPLSSYNEQFF | TGTGCCAGCAGTATTAAACCGTTAAGCTCCTACAATGAGCAGTTCTTC | 16 | TRBJ2-1 | TRBV28 | NA | NA
CASSTSGGSYEQYF | TGTGCCAGCAGTACTAGCGGGGGTTCCTACGAGCAGTACTTC | 14 | TRBJ2-7 | TRBV28 | TRBD2 | NA
CASSLDFRPRTYEQYF | TGTGCCAGCAGTTTAGATTTCCGTCCGAGGACCTACGAGCAGTACTTC | 16 | TRBJ2-7 | TRBV28 | NA | NA
CASSPGLVLGNTIYF | TGTGCCAGCTCACCGGGTCTTGTGCTGGGAAACACCATATATTTT | 15 | TRBJ1-3 | TRBV18 | NA | many
CATSSGTGYEQYF | TGCGCCACCAGTTCCGGGACAGGCTACGAGCAGTACTTC | 13 | TRBJ2-7 | TRBV10-2 | TRBD1 | NA
CASSTIRDIQGEQYF | TGTGCCAGCAGTACTATCCGGGACATCCAAGGCGAGCAGTACTTC | 15 | TRBJ2-7 | TRBV7-9 | NA | few
CAIKGTGVYQETQYF | TGTGCCATCAAAGGGACAGGGGTGTATCAAGAGACCCAGTACTTC | 15 | TRBJ2-5 | TRBV10-3 | TRBD1 | NA
CASSWIGETQYF | TGTGCCAGCAGCTGGATTGGGGAGACCCAGTACTTC | 12 | TRBJ2-5 | TRBV5-5 | NA | NA
CASSLQGAGANVLTF | TGTGCCAGCAGCTTGCAAGGGGCTGGGGCCAACGTCCTGACTTTC | 15 | TRBJ2-6 | TRBV5-4 | NA | few
CASSTRTPNTEAFF | TGTGCCAGCAGCACCCGAACTCCGAACACTGAAGCTTTCTTT | 14 | TRBJ1-1 | TRBV5-6 | NA | NA
CASSPSVSSYNEQFF | TGCGCCAGCAGCCCGTCGGTGTCCTCCTACAATGAGCAGTTCTTC | 15 | TRBJ2-1 | TRBV5-1 | NA | NA
CASEELAGASPTDTQYF | TGCGCCAGTGAGGAACTAGCGGGAGCAAGCCCCACAGATACGCAGTATTTT | 17 | TRBJ2-3 | TRBV5-1 | TRBD2 | once
CASSLHGEQYF | TGTGCCAGCAGCCTACATGGCGAGCAGTACTTC | 11 | TRBJ2-7 | TRBV5-4 | NA | NA
CASSLREAGDTQYF | TGTGCCAGCAGTTTACGGGAGGCGGGAGATACGCAGTATTTT | 14 | TRBJ2-3 | TRBV27 | TRBD2 | NA
CASSPPNTGTRGGEQYF | TGTGCCAGCTCACCGCCTAATACCGGGACAAGGGGGGGCGAGCAGTACTTC | 17 | TRBJ2-7 | TRBV18 | NA | NA
CASGRLAEYNEQFF | TGTGCCAGCGGAAGACTAGCGGAATACAATGAGCAGTTCTTC | 14 | TRBJ2-1 | TRBV6-5 | TRBD2 | NA